The clone carrying this T cell receptor (beta chain) was observed at least ten times. Antigen: not known. This record comes from a study of Graves' ophthalmopathy and Graves' hyperthyroidism. As the template, RNA transcripts were used to amplify TCR beta CDR3 regions. The library came from an HTBI-primed first-round RT-PCR and a second-round multiplex PCR. TCRdb redid the calling of the multiplex PCR reads with MiXCR, one entry per CDR3 protein. The sample holds nearly 400,000 distinct CDR3 sequences, 18% seen once. There are 14 residues in the CDR3. Germline V gives CDR1 MDHEN, CDR2 SYDVKM. V was clipped by 8 bases and J by 6 bases, with 17 bases between them. The study's findings and limits: Ophthalmopathy progression was predicted by the model at about 70% sensitivity and less than 75% specificity.

The clonotype was recovered from a woman younger than 30 with Graves' ophthalmopathy. What was sequenced was peripheral blood. The V gene is TRBV28, the J gene TRBJ1-5; possibly TRBD1 for D (5 bases). In DNA form, the CDR3 reads TGTGCCAGCGTCGGGACGGCTGGAGGTCAGCCCCAGCATTTT. It is translated as CASVGTAGGQPQHF.